The 15 T cell receptor beta chains listed next were all sequenced from one sample in a study of PD-1 blockade in classical Hodgkin lymphoma. Time point of the sample: cycle 4 day 1 (C4D1), after more than 5 weeks of nivolumab. Every one of the patients relapsed after autologous stem cell transplantation (brentuximab vedotin exposure was variable). Libraries were prepared by immunoSEQ multiplex PCR; TCRdb keeps only in-frame clonotypes and omits some of them. The sample shows 50,000 to 65,000 clones, approximately 90% of them seen only once. The source was peripheral blood mononuclear cells (PBMCs), collected before the fourth cycle of nivolumab. The receptors derive from a human donor with classical Hodgkin lymphoma.

This clone was picked up one time. The chain combines TRBV18 with TRBJ1-4; no firm D call. The V gene's germline CDR1 is KGHSH and CDR2 LQKENI. V shed 3 bases and J shed 4 bases, with 9 bases lying between them. This CDR3 comprises 14 residues. The chain's CDR3 is CASSPPLGNEKLFF. DNA for the CDR3: TGTGCCAGCTCACCCCCACTGGGTAATGAAAAACTGTTTTTT.

The chain is built from TRBV5-1 and TRBJ2-3; perhaps D is TRBD1 or TRBD2 (5 bases each). Trimming cost V 4 bases and J 0 bases, with 9 bases left between them. The CDR3 is 14 amino acids. Germline-derived CDR1 and CDR2 are SGHRS and YFSETQ. This chain's CDR3 is CASSARDSTDTQYF. CDR3 bases: TGCGCCAGCAGCGCGAGGGACAGCACAGATACGCAGTATTTT.

CDR3 protein: CAWYGQGPNYGYTF. The CDR3 region has the DNA TGTGCCTGGTATGGACAGGGACCAAACTATGGCTACACCTTC. The chain couples TRBV30 to TRBJ1-2; TRBD1 matches at 8 bases. In germline, CDR1 is GTSNPN, CDR2 SVGIG (reference sequence). The CDR3 has 14 residues. Trimming at V came to 5 bases and at J to 2 bases, leaving 7 bases not matched to a gene.

The rearrangement links TRBV27 to TRBJ2-7, with 7 bases that match TRBD2. Germline V lookup: CDR1 MNHEY, CDR2 SMNVEV (reference sequence). V was clipped by 6 bases and J by 4 bases; unmatched bases: 6. The length of the CDR3 is 13 residues. CDR3 nucleotide sequence: TGTGCCAGCAGCCCCGTGGGGGGGTACGAGCAGTACTTC. The encoded protein is CASSPVGGYEQYF.

J is TRBJ1-3 and V is TRBV7-9; D not resolved. CDR3 length: 15 residues. CDR1 SEHNR and CDR2 FQNEAQ come from the germline V gene (reference sequence). Between the trimmed V and J ends, which lost 4 bases and 0 bases, there was a span of 10 bases. Here the CDR3 DNA reads TGTGCCAGCAGCTCCAATGCCGTCTCTGGAAACACCATATATTTT. Its protein is CASSSNAVSGNTIYF.

The V call is TRBV7-3, the J call TRBJ2-2; D may be TRBD1 (6 bases). V lost 8 bases and J 0 bases, leaving 16 bases between the germline ends. The CDR3 contains 16 residues. From germline, CDR1 is SGHTA and CDR2 FQGTGA. The CDR3 sequence is CASEETDRSNTGELFF. The CDR3, as DNA: TGTGCCAGCGAGGAGACGGACAGATCGAACACCGGGGAGCTGTTTTTT.

The chain recombines TRBV30 with TRBJ1-3; the D is unclear. The germline V gene encodes CDR1 GTSNPN and CDR2 SVGIG (reference sequence). Trimming pared 4 bases from V and 3 bases from J, leaving 7 bases between. This CDR3 spans 12 amino acids. DNA for the CDR3: TGTGCCTGGAAGGACGGTGGAAACACCATATATTTT. It is translated as CAWKDGGNTIYF.

The chain is built from TRBV5-1 and TRBJ2-1; D possibly corresponds to TRBD2 (7 bases). V was trimmed by 4 bases and J by 9 bases, leaving 17 bases between them. Germline assignment: CDR1 SGHRS and CDR2 YFSETQ. This CDR3 comprises 14 residues. CDR3 coding DNA: TGCGCCAGCAGCCCACAGGGAGGGTATGGTGAGCAGTTCTTC. As protein: CASSPQGGYGEQFF.

This chain uses TRBV5-1 with TRBJ1-4; 8 bases align to TRBD1. The CDR3 has 15 residues. With V trimmed by 4 bases and J by 5 bases, 7 bases remained unmatched. Germline CDR1 and CDR2: SGHRS and YFSETQ. CDR3: CASSNTGGSNEKLFF. Here the CDR3 DNA reads TGCGCCAGCAGCAACACAGGGGGATCGAATGAAAAACTGTTTTTT.

The chain carries TRBV28 and TRBJ1-5, with D maybe TRBD1 (5 bases). CDR1 and CDR2 (germline): MDHEN, SYDVKM. The CDR3 sequence is 14 residues long. The V end was cut by 4 bases, the J end by 2 bases, with 9 bases between. In DNA, the CDR3 is TGTGCCAGCAGTTCCCAGGGAGGCAATCAGCCCCAGCATTTT. It translates to CASSSQGGNQPQHF.

For the CDR3, the DNA is TGTGCCATCAGTGGGACCCCAGGGGTAAAAACTTCACCCCTCCACTTT. Translating gives CAISGTPGVKTSPLHF. This chain uses TRBV10-3 with TRBJ1-6; maybe TRBD1 (6 bases). From germline, CDR1 is ENHRY and CDR2 SYGVKD. The CDR3 totals 16 residues. The germline V and J ends were trimmed by 4 bases and 9 bases, with 19 bases remaining between them.

The chain is built from TRBV19 and TRBJ1-5; 7 bases align to TRBD1. V lost 6 bases and J lost 7; bases outside the gene matches: 12. CDR1 and CDR2 (germline): LNHDA, SQIVND (reference sequence). The CDR3 is 15 amino acids. The chain's CDR3 is CASSMGTRGSQPQHF. The CDR3 DNA follows: TGTGCCAGTAGCATGGGGACCAGGGGGTCCCAGCCCCAGCATTTT.

The rearrangement uses TRBV7-8 and TRBJ2-5, with 7 bases aligning to TRBD1. The germline V gene has CDR1 SGHVS and CDR2 FQNEAQ. CDR3 length: 14 residues. J gave up 1 base and V 5 bases, and 4 bases lay outside the gene matches. CDR3 in DNA: TGTGCCAGCAGCGTTAGGGACAGCCAAGAGACCCAGTACTTC. Residues: CASSVRDSQETQYF.

This chain's CDR3 is CASSSGSGTEITYGYTF. Here the CDR3 DNA reads TGTGCCAGCAGTTCGGGGTCTGGGACAGAGATTACCTATGGCTACACCTTC. V is TRBV27 and J is TRBJ1-2; 7 nucleotides line up with TRBD1. V shed 4 bases, J shed 4 bases, and the junction held 15 bases outside the gene matches. The CDR3 sequence is 17 residues long. Germline V lookup: CDR1 MNHEY, CDR2 SMNVEV (reference sequence).

The V gene is TRBV28, the J gene TRBJ2-7; D is possibly TRBD1 or TRBD2 (5 bases each). The germline gives CDR1 MDHEN, CDR2 SYDVKM. Between the trimmed V and J ends, which lost 5 bases and 3 bases, there was a span of 17 bases. This CDR3 has 15 amino acids. For the CDR3, the DNA is TGTGCCAGCAGTCTACCCGGGGAAGGGGACTACGAGCAGTACTTC. It yields the protein CASSLPGEGDYEQYF.